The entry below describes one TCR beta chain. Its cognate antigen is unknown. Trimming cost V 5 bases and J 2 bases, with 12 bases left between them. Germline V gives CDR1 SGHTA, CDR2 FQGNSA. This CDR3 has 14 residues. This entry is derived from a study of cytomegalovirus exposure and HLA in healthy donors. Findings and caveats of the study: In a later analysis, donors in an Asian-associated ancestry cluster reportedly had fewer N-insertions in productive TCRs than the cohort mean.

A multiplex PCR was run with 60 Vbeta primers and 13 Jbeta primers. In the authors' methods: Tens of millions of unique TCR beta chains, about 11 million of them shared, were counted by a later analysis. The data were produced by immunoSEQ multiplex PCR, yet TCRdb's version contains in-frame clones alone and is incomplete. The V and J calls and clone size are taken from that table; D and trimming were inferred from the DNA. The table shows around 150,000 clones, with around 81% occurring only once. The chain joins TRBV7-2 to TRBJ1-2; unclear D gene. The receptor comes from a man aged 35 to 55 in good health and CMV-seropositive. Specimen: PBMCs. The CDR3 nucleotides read TGTGCCAGCAGCCCCACAGTGTACAACTATGGCTACACCTTC. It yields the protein CASSPTVYNYGYTF.